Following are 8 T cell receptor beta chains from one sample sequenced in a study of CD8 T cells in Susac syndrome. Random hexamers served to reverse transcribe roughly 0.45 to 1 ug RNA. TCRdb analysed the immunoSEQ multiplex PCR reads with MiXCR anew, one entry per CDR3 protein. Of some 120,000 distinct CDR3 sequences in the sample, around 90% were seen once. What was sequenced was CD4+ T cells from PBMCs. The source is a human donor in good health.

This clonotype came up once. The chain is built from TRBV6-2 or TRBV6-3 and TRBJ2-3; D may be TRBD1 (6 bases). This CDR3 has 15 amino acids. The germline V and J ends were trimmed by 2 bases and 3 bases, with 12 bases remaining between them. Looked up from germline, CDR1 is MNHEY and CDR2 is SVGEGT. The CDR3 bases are TGTGCCAGCAGTTACCCCCTCAGGGGAACAGATACGCAGTATTTT. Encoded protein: CASSYPLRGTDTQYF.

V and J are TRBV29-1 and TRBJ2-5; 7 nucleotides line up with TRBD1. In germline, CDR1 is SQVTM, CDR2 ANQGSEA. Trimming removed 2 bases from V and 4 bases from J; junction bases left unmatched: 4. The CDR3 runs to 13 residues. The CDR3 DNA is TGCAGCGTTGAAAACAGGGGCCCAGAGACCCAGTACTTC. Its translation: CSVENRGPETQYF.

In nucleotides, the CDR3 is TGTGCCAGCAGTTTTTATCTAGCGGGAGGGAGCACAGATACGCAGTATTTT. Its translation: CASSFYLAGGSTDTQYF. The V gene is TRBV27, the J gene TRBJ2-3; 12 nucleotides agree with TRBD2. This CDR3 region has 17 residues. The germline CDR1 and CDR2 sequences are MNHEY and SMNVEV (reference sequence). V lost 3 bases to trimming and J lost 0 bases; unmatched junction nucleotides: 4.

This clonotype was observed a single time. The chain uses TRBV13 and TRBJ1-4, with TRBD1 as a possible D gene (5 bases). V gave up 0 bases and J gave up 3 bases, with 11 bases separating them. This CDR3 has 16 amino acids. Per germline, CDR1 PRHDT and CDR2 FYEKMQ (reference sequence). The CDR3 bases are TGTGCCAGCAGCTTAGGCCGGGACCGAGCTAATGAAAAACTGTTTTTT. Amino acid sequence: CASSLGRDRANEKLFF.

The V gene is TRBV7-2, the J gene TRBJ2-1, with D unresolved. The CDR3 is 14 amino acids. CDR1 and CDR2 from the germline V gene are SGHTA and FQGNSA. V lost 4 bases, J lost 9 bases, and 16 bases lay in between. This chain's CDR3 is CASSSNKGSGEQFF. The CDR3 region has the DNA TGTGCCAGCAGCTCAAACAAGGGTAGTGGTGAGCAGTTCTTC.

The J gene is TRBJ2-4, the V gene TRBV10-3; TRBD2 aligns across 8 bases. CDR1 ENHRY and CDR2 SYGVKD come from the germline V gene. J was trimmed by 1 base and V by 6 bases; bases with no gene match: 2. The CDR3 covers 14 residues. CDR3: CAISGGVAKNIQYF. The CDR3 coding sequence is TGTGCCATCAGCGGGGGGGTGGCCAAAAACATTCAGTACTTC.

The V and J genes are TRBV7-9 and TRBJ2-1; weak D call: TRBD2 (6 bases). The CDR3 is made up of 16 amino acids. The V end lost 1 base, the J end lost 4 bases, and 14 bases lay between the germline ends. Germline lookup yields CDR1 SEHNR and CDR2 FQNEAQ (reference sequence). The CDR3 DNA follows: TGTGCCAGCAGCTTAGGAGGAGGGGCCATTTACAATGAGCAGTTCTTC. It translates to CASSLGGGAIYNEQFF. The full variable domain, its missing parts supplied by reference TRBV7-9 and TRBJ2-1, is DTGVSQNPRHKITKRGQNVTFRCDPISEHNRLYWYRQTLGQGPEFLTYFQNEAQLEKSRLLSDRFSAERPKGSFSTLEIQRTEQGDSAMYLCASSLGGGAIYNEQFFGPGTRLTVL.

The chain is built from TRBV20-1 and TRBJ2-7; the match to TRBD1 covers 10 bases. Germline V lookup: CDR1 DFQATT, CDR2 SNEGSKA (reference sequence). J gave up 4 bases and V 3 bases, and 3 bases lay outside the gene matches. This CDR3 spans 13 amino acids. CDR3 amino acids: CSASAGQGYEQYF. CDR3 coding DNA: TGCAGTGCTAGCGCGGGACAGGGGTACGAGCAGTACTTC.